This TCR beta chain came from a study of T cells in tuberculosis. Germline V gives CDR1 SGHRS, CDR2 YFSETQ. V lost 4 bases to trimming and J lost 0 bases; unmatched junction nucleotides: 12. CDR3 size: 17 residues. Clones were sequenced by immunoSEQ multiplex PCR, and TCRdb holds only the in-frame ones, with some missing. The repertoire has 20,000 to 25,000 clones, around 85% of them found once; the top ten carry around 14%. Sample time point: new active TB diagnosis, blood taken before or within 7 days of starting treatment. The genes are TRBV5-1 and TRBJ1-2; 7 bases agree with TRBD1. Sequencing was performed on PBMCs, taken at tuberculosis diagnosis. The TCR originated in an adult with tuberculosis. CDR3 bases: TGCGCCAGCAGCACGGGACAGCTTTCCTTAGCTAACTATGGCTACACCTTC. It is translated as CASSTGQLSLANYGYTF.